The rows below give T cell receptor beta chains drawn from one sample of a study of beta chain features in type 1 diabetes. Libraries were prepared by immunoSEQ multiplex PCR; TCRdb keeps only in-frame clonotypes and omits some of them. Of hundreds of thousands of clones in the sample, roughly 16% were seen once. Sequencing was carried out using naive CD4+ T cells from blood. These receptors all come from a man between 18 and 29 years old in good health. Each CDR3 is given with its conserved first and last residue. A D gene is named only where the DNA matches it firmly. Clone size is shown for a subset of rows, as once, few, many or a class of expanded clone.

>TRBV5-6|TRBJ2-1|TRBD2|.
CASSSGLAWDNEQFF
TGTGCCAGCAGCTCGGGACTAGCGTGGGACAATGAGCAGTTCTTC
>TRBV18|TRBJ2-7|TRBD2|few
CASSQPGLASYEQYF
TGTGCCAGCTCACAGCCTGGACTAGCGAGCTACGAGCAGTACTTC
>TRBV28|TRBJ1-1|TRBD1|.
CASSASGTGSINTEAFF
TGTGCCAGCAGCGCATCCGGGACAGGGTCAATAAACACTGAAGCTTTCTTT
>TRBV7-2|TRBJ1-2|TRBD1|few
CASSRGGGQGGDGYTF
TGTGCCAGCAGCCGTGGTGGGGGACAGGGAGGGGATGGCTACACCTTC
>TRBV19|TRBJ2-7|.|few
CASSTPGQLLEQYF
TGTGCCAGTAGTACTCCTGGACAGCTTCTCGAGCAGTACTTC
>TRBV5-1|TRBJ1-5|.|few
CASSPEWGASQHF
TGCGCCAGCAGTCCCGAGTGGGGGGCGTCCCAGCATTTT
>TRBV19|TRBJ2-1|TRBD2|.
CASSIGLAGGYEQFF
TGTGCCAGTAGTATCGGACTAGCGGGAGGTTATGAGCAGTTCTTC
>TRBV7-9|TRBJ1-1|.|few
CASSLFDRGTEAFF
TGTGCCAGCAGCTTATTTGATAGGGGCACTGAAGCTTTCTTT
>TRBV29-1|TRBJ2-1|TRBD1|few
CSVPSGTGIYNEQFF
TGCAGCGTCCCATCCGGGACAGGGATCTACAATGAGCAGTTCTTC
>TRBV28|TRBJ2-1|TRBD2|.
CASSLGSSGGRMSSYNEQFF
TGTGCCAGCAGTTTAGGGTCTAGCGGGGGGCGCATGAGCTCCTACAATGAGCAGTTCTTC
>TRBV7-3|TRBJ2-1|TRBD2|few
CASSRLAGSSYNEQFF
TGTGCCAGCAGCAGACTAGCGGGGAGCTCCTACAATGAGCAGTTCTTC
>TRBV9|TRBJ1-1|.|.
CASSVLTDNTEAFF
TGTGCCAGCAGCGTTCTGACGGACAACACTGAAGCTTTCTTT
>TRBV9|TRBJ2-7|.|.
CASSVEAGLDDEQYF
TGTGCCAGCAGCGTAGAGGCGGGATTGGACGACGAGCAGTACTTC
>TRBV7-8|TRBJ2-3|.|.
CASSVGGGSWGTDTQYF
TGTGCCAGCAGCGTAGGGGGCGGGAGTTGGGGCACAGATACGCAGTATTTT
>TRBV9|TRBJ1-1|.|.
CASSVGREGTEAFF
TGTGCCAGCAGCGTAGGCAGGGAGGGCACTGAAGCTTTCTTT
>TRBV28|TRBJ2-1|.|few
CASSLAGTNEQFF
TGTGCCAGCAGTTTAGCAGGGACCAATGAGCAGTTCTTC
>TRBV10-3|TRBJ2-2|.|.
CAIPTSMGNTGELFF
TGTGCCATCCCCACTAGTATGGGGAACACCGGGGAGCTGTTTTTT
>TRBV11-2|TRBJ1-4|TRBD1|few
CASSQGQAEKLFF
TGTGCCAGCAGCCAAGGACAGGCTGAAAAACTGTTTTTT
>TRBV6-7|TRBJ2-3|TRBD2|.
CASSYSKASGGRQYF
TGTGCCAGCAGTTACTCGAAGGCTAGCGGGGGGCGGCAGTATTTT
>TRBV28|TRBJ2-7|.|.
CASSVPPPGYEQYF
TGTGCCAGCAGTGTACCCCCGCCCGGCTACGAGCAGTACTTC
>TRBV9|TRBJ2-3|.|few
CASSPQVGARTDTQYF
TGTGCCAGCAGCCCTCAGGTCGGGGCGCGCACAGATACGCAGTATTTT
>TRBV5-1|TRBJ2-2|TRBD1|.
CASFRDRGLAGELFF
TGCGCCAGCTTCCGGGACAGGGGGTTGGCCGGGGAGCTGTTTTTT
>TRBV4-3|TRBJ2-2|.|.
CASSQESPGELFF
TGCGCCAGCAGCCAAGAGAGTCCCGGGGAGCTGTTTTTT
>TRBV5-6|TRBJ2-5|.|few
CASSFLAGEETQYF
TGTGCCAGCAGCTTCCTCGCAGGGGAAGAGACCCAGTACTTC
>TRBV28|TRBJ2-7|TRBD1|few
CASSRRGFYEQYF
TGTGCCAGCAGTCGCAGGGGGTTCTACGAGCAGTACTTC
>TRBV29-1|TRBJ2-5|.|few
CSVARRGQETQYF
TGCAGCGTTGCTCGTAGGGGGCAAGAGACCCAGTACTTC
>TRBV19|TRBJ1-1|.|.
CASSIEGMGDTEAFF
TGTGCCAGTAGTATAGAAGGCATGGGGGACACTGAAGCTTTCTTT
>TRBV5-6|TRBJ2-1|TRBD2|few
CASSLGPGLAANEQFF
TGTGCCAGCAGCTTGGGACCGGGACTAGCGGCCAATGAGCAGTTCTTC
>TRBV25-1|TRBJ2-1|.|.
CASSEWRVGQFF
TGTGCCAGCAGTGAATGGCGGGTCGGGCAGTTCTTC
>TRBV10-3|TRBJ2-5|.|.
CAISEARADQETQYF
TGTGCCATCAGTGAGGCCCGGGCGGATCAAGAGACCCAGTACTTC
>TRBV29-1|TRBJ1-2|.|.
CSVESRRTRGGYTF
TGCAGCGTTGAGTCGCGGAGAACAAGAGGTGGCTACACCTTC
>TRBV7-9|TRBJ2-7|TRBD2|.
CASSLISGNYEQYF
TGTGCCAGCAGCTTGATTAGCGGGAACTACGAGCAGTACTTC
>TRBV5-1|TRBJ1-2|.|.
CASSLRRSSGYTF
TGCGCCAGCAGCTTGCGACGGTCGTCTGGCTACACCTTC
>TRBV7-2|TRBJ1-1|TRBD1|.
CASSGHRGLVTEAFF
TGTGCCAGCAGCGGACACAGGGGGCTGGTCACTGAAGCTTTCTTT
>TRBV2|TRBJ1-5|TRBD1|.
CASSPTPDTGGRQPQHF
TGTGCCAGCAGCCCTACCCCCGACACAGGGGGTCGTCAGCCCCAGCATTTT
>TRBV21-1|TRBJ2-3|.|.
CASSKPTGQGADTQYF
TGTGCCAGCAGCAAACCCACGGGACAGGGCGCAGATACGCAGTATTTT
>TRBV19|TRBJ1-5|.|.
CASNFLSHQPQHF
TGTGCCAGTAACTTTCTATCCCATCAGCCCCAGCATTTT
>TRBV21-1|TRBJ2-1|.|.
CASIRDRVKWGSYNEQFF
TGTGCCAGCATCCGGGACAGGGTCAAGTGGGGCTCCTACAATGAGCAGTTCTTC
>TRBV25-1|TRBJ2-3|.|few
CAISPSVLTDTQYF
TGTGCCATCAGCCCTTCCGTCCTGACAGATACGCAGTATTTT
>TRBV11-2|TRBJ2-5|TRBD1|.
CASSLSQGAETQYF
TGTGCCAGCAGCTTATCACAGGGGGCAGAGACCCAGTACTTC
>TRBV6-6|TRBJ2-7|.|.
CASSYSKPAAYEQYF
TGTGCCAGCAGTTACTCGAAGCCAGCTGCCTACGAGCAGTACTTC
>TRBV6-5|TRBJ2-7|TRBD1|.
CASSYLGTGGYEQYF
TGTGCCAGCAGTTACCTCGGGACAGGGGGCTACGAGCAGTACTTC
>TRBV7-2|TRBJ2-4|TRBD2|few
CASSLAGLGKNIQYF
TGTGCCAGCAGCTTAGCGGGACTAGGCAAAAACATTCAGTACTTC
>TRBV4-1|TRBJ1-5|TRBD1|few
CASSRDQGGNQPQHF
TGCGCCAGCAGCCGGGACCAGGGGGGCAATCAGCCCCAGCATTTT
>TRBV28|TRBJ2-7|.|few
CASSLALAYEQYF
TGTGCCAGCAGTTTAGCCCTAGCCTACGAGCAGTACTTC
>TRBV29-1|TRBJ2-7|TRBD1|few
CSVVGGRGRYEQYF
TGCAGCGTTGTGGGGGGCAGGGGGCGCTACGAGCAGTACTTC
>TRBV7-2|TRBJ1-5|.|.
CASSRRSMDQPQHF
TGTGCCAGCAGCCGCAGGAGTATGGATCAGCCCCAGCATTTT
>TRBV5-1|TRBJ1-1|TRBD1|few
CASSLKQGYTEAFF
TGCGCCAGCAGCTTGAAACAGGGGTACACTGAAGCTTTCTTT
>TRBV6-5|TRBJ1-2|.|.
CASSYRGTTNYGYTF
TGTGCCAGCAGTTACCGGGGAACCACTAACTATGGCTACACCTTC
>TRBV5-1|TRBJ1-1|.|.
CASSLEQGTEAFF
TGCGCCAGCAGCTTGGAACAGGGCACTGAAGCTTTCTTT
>TRBV7-8|TRBJ1-1|.|.
CASSPRTVNTEAFF
TGTGCCAGCAGCCCTCGGACGGTGAACACTGAAGCTTTCTTT